These 25 T cell receptor beta chains were all obtained from the same sample, sequenced in a study of a mutant IDH1 vaccine in newly diagnosed glioma. Time point indicated: week 35, safety follow-up. Doses of 300 ug of mutant IDH1 20-mer peptide were given with topical imiquimod. Sequencing was performed with immunoSEQ multiplex PCR; in TCRdb, only in-frame clones are kept and a portion is missing. Of about 56,000 clones detected, less than 90% appear once; the ten largest clones hold 1.5% to 2%. These receptors' antigens are unknown. The sequencing used PBMCs, collected from a glioma patient whose treatment included an IDH1 peptide vaccine. The receptors derive from a man aged 40-50 years with glioma.

The chain couples TRBV9 to TRBJ1-4, with TRBD1 matching over 7 bases. The J segment lost 4 bases and the V segment lost 1 base, leaving 7 bases of the junction unmatched. CDR1 is SGDLS and CDR2 is YYNGEE in the germline V gene. This CDR3 has 16 amino acids. The CDR3 bases are TGTGCCAGCAGCGTACTCCCAGGGGGAGTTAATGAAAAACTGTTTTTT. It is translated as CASSVLPGGVNEKLFF.

The J gene is TRBJ1-1, the V gene TRBV7-6, with unresolved D. CDR1 is SGHVS, CDR2 FNYEAQ, per germline. This CDR3 is built from 13 residues. V lost 4 bases and J 4 bases, leaving 10 bases between the germline ends. The CDR3 protein is CASSYARSTEAFF. The CDR3 bases are TGTGCCAGCAGCTACGCCCGAAGCACTGAAGCTTTCTTT.

This clone came up a few times. J is TRBJ1-6 and V is TRBV2; D is uncertain. Germline V gene sequence: CDR1 SNHLY, CDR2 FYNNEI. Trimming removed 7 bases at V and 6 bases at J, with 10 bases between. This CDR3 has 13 amino acids. CDR3 nucleotides: TGTGCCAGCAATGGGGTCGCTAATTCACCCCTCCACTTT. It yields the protein CASNGVANSPLHF.

The count of this clone is one. The rearrangement joins TRBV5-4 to TRBJ2-2, with D perhaps assigned TRBD1 or TRBD2 (5 bases each). This CDR3 comprises 15 residues. V was cut by 2 bases and J by 2 bases, with 10 bases left in between. CDR1 SGHNT and CDR2 YYREEE come from the germline V gene (reference sequence). The CDR3 region has the DNA TGTGCCAGCAGCTTTGAGGGGTACAACACCGGGGAGCTGTTTTTT. Protein: CASSFEGYNTGELFF.

The chain links TRBV7-8 to TRBJ2-1; 13 bases are shared with TRBD2. The CDR3 covers 15 residues. Germline V gives CDR1 SGHVS, CDR2 FQNEAQ. V shed 5 bases and J 10 bases; nucleotides not matched to a gene: 8. The CDR3 is CASSTWTSGSVEQFF. The CDR3 bases are TGTGCCAGCAGCACCTGGACTAGCGGGAGTGTGGAGCAGTTCTTC.

The chain is built from TRBV7-3 and TRBJ2-3, with 14 positions matching TRBD2. The CDR3 has 16 residues. J was trimmed by 6 bases and V by 5 bases; bases with no gene match: 7. Germline V gene lookup returns CDR1 SGHTA and CDR2 FQGTGA. The CDR3 region is CASSLGLAGAGDTQYF. Here the CDR3 DNA reads TGTGCCAGCAGCCTGGGACTAGCGGGAGCGGGGGATACGCAGTATTTT.

This chain links TRBV6-4 with TRBJ1-4, with D hard to call. Germline CDR1 is MRHNA and CDR2 is SNTAGT. This CDR3 has 14 residues. V was clipped by 4 bases and J by 8 bases, with 14 bases between them. The CDR3, as DNA: TGTGCCAGCAGTGCAGGCCCGGAGGAGGAAAAACTGTTTTTT. It specifies CASSAGPEEEKLFF.

There are a few counts of this clone. The CDR3 here is CASSTTYEQYF. CDR3 DNA sequence: TGTGCCAGCAGCACCACCTACGAGCAGTACTTC. This chain uses TRBV11-2 with TRBJ2-7; D gene uncertain. Germline V lookup: CDR1 SGHAT, CDR2 FQNNGV. The CDR3 consists of 11 residues. Trimming removed 5 bases from V and 2 bases from J, with 4 bases in between.

The chain uses TRBV5-6 and TRBJ2-7, with D perhaps matching TRBD1 or TRBD2 (6 bases each). V was trimmed by 5 bases and J by 2 bases, leaving 20 bases between them. The CDR3 loop spans 16 amino acids. CDR1 is SGHDT, CDR2 YYEEEE, per germline. CDR3 nucleotides: TGTGCCAGCAGTTCTTTGTGGGGGGCACTAACCTACGAGCAGTACTTC. It encodes CASSSLWGALTYEQYF.

The chain carries TRBV7-2 and TRBJ2-6; maybe TRBD1 (5 bases). V lost 0 bases, J lost 4 bases, and 10 bases lay in between. Germline V lookup: CDR1 SGHTA, CDR2 FQGNSA. The CDR3 totals 16 residues. The CDR3 reads CASSLARGRGANVLTF. CDR3 bases: TGTGCCAGCAGCTTAGCTAGGGGTAGGGGGGCCAACGTCCTGACTTTC.

The chain carries TRBV13 and TRBJ2-7; D perhaps matches TRBD2 (6 bases). CDR1 and CDR2 (germline): PRHDT, FYEKMQ (reference sequence). Trimming took 5 bases from V and 1 from J, leaving 18 bases between them. This CDR3 contains 16 residues. CDR3 loop: CASSPVFGSRSYEQYF. The CDR3 region has the DNA TGTGCCAGCAGCCCGGTTTTCGGGAGCAGATCCTACGAGCAGTACTTC.

The chain employs TRBV11-2 and TRBJ2-2; a possible D gene is TRBD2 (5 bases). This CDR3 contains 14 residues. The germline V and J ends were trimmed by 3 bases and 1 base, with 6 bases remaining between them. The germline gives CDR1 SGHAT, CDR2 FQNNGV. The CDR3 is CASSFGGNTGELFF. The CDR3 DNA is TGTGCCAGCAGCTTTGGAGGGAACACCGGGGAGCTGTTTTTT.

The chain carries TRBV5-1 and TRBJ1-1; 8 nucleotides align to TRBD1. V was pared by 7 bases and J by 4 bases, with 6 bases of the junction left unmatched. The germline V gene has CDR1 SGHRS and CDR2 YFSETQ. The CDR3 consists of 13 residues. In DNA form, the CDR3 reads TGCGCCAGCCGACAGGGGTGGGCCACTGAAGCTTTCTTT. Amino acids: CASRQGWATEAFF. The full variable domain, its missing parts supplied by reference TRBV5-1 and TRBJ1-1, is KAGVTQTPRYLIKTRGQQVTLSCSPISGHRSVSWYQQTPGQGLQFLFEYFSETQRNKGNFPGRFSGRQFSNSRSEMNVSTLELGDSALYLCASRQGWATEAFFGQGTRLTVV.

The chain combines TRBV18 with TRBJ1-5; 7 positions agree with TRBD1. The germline CDR1 and CDR2 sequences are KGHSH and LQKENI. The length of the CDR3 is 13 residues. V lost 5 bases, J lost 3 bases, and 1 base stayed unmatched. The DNA of the CDR3 is TGTGCCAGCTCAGGACAGGACAATCAGCCCCAGCATTTT. As protein: CASSGQDNQPQHF.

V usage is TRBV4-3 and J usage is TRBJ1-3, with a weak D call TRBD1 (6 bases). V lost 1 base and J lost 0, with 7 bases in between. CDR3 length: 15 residues. Germline loops: CDR1 LGHNA, CDR2 YSLEER. The CDR3 spells CASSQGGASGNTIYF. In nucleotides, the CDR3 is TGCGCCAGCAGCCAAGGGGGGGCCTCTGGAAACACCATATATTTT.

This chain uses TRBV4-1 with TRBJ2-3; 7 bases line up with TRBD2. CDR1 and CDR2 from the germline V gene are MGHRA and YSYEKL. The CDR3 length is 16 residues. V was pared by 1 base and J by 3 bases, with 7 bases of the junction left unmatched. As DNA, the CDR3 is TGCGCCAGCAGCCAAGTGGGAGCGGGAAGGACAGATACGCAGTATTTT. Protein: CASSQVGAGRTDTQYF.

The chain has TRBV6-5 and TRBJ2-1; D not certain. The CDR3 loop spans 16 amino acids. V was pared by 2 bases and J by 2 bases, with 13 bases between. The germline V gene encodes CDR1 MNHEY and CDR2 SVGAGI. The CDR3, as DNA: TGTGCCAGCAGTTACGGCCACATACACCCCTACAATGAGCAGTTCTTC. Its protein is CASSYGHIHPYNEQFF.

V usage is TRBV14 and J usage is TRBJ1-1; D gene ambiguous. Deletions cut 0 bases from V and 4 bases from J, with 6 bases between. The CDR3 runs to 13 residues. Looked up from germline, CDR1 is SGHDN and CDR2 is FVKESK. The CDR3 sequence: CASSQDLSTEAFF. CDR3 DNA sequence: TGTGCCAGCAGCCAAGATCTCAGCACTGAAGCTTTCTTT. The full variable domain, with the rest looked up from reference TRBV14 and TRBJ1-1, is EAGVTQFPSHSVIEKGQTVTLRCDPISGHDNLYWYRRVMGKEIKFLLHFVKESKQDESGMPNNRFLAERTGGTYSTLKVQPAELEDSGVYFCASSQDLSTEAFFGQGTRLTVV.

This sequence joins TRBV7-6 and TRBJ2-7; tentative D call: TRBD2 (5 bases). V was cut by 10 bases and J by 4 bases, with 11 bases left in between. This CDR3 comprises 11 residues. Germline CDR1 and CDR2: SGHVS and FNYEAQ. CDR3 in DNA: TGTGCCACCTGCCCGGGGTACGAGCAGTACTTC. Protein sequence: CATCPGYEQYF.

V usage is TRBV7-6 and J usage is TRBJ1-2; no clear D gene. The CDR3 runs 12 residues. Germline V gene data show CDR1 as SGHVS and CDR2 as FNYEAQ. The V end was cut by 4 bases, the J end by 10 bases, with 13 bases between. CDR3 protein: CASSSMGGFYTF. CDR3 bases: TGTGCCAGCAGCTCAATGGGAGGGTTCTACACCTTC.

The V call is TRBV7-9, the J call TRBJ1-1; weak D call: TRBD1 (5 bases). Per the germline V gene, CDR1 is SEHNR and CDR2 is FQNEAQ (reference sequence). The CDR3 extends over 14 amino acids. Trimming pared 0 bases from V and 5 bases from J, leaving 10 bases between. The chain's CDR3 is CASSLAGGVTEAFF. The DNA of the CDR3 is TGTGCCAGCAGCTTAGCGGGAGGGGTTACTGAAGCTTTCTTT.

This clone was detected once. The rearrangement uses TRBV5-1 and TRBJ1-2; 8 positions agree with TRBD1. The germline V gene has CDR1 SGHRS and CDR2 YFSETQ. CDR3 size: 16 residues. V lost 2 bases to trimming and J lost 6 bases; unmatched junction nucleotides: 12. CDR3 coding DNA: TGCGCCAGCAGCTTAGGAGGTCAGGGGGCGCTGGATGGCTACACCTTC. Translation gives CASSLGGQGALDGYTF.

V usage is TRBV9 and J usage is TRBJ2-3; TRBD2 aligns across 8 bases. The CDR3 has 16 residues. V shed 1 base and J 8 bases; nucleotides not matched to a gene: 12. Germline values: CDR1 SGDLS, CDR2 YYNGEE. CDR3 nucleotide sequence: TGTGCCAGCAGCGTATCGGCCAAGCGGGAGTCGGCTACGCAGTATTTT. Residues: CASSVSAKRESATQYF. The whole variable domain, remainder taken from reference TRBV9 and TRBJ2-3, is DSGVTQTPKHLITATGQRVTLRCSPRSGDLSVYWYQQSLDQGLQFLIQYYNGEERAKGNILERFSAQQFPDLHSELNLSSLELGDSALYFCASSVSAKRESATQYFGPGTRLTVL.

The chain couples TRBV4-1 to TRBJ2-3, with TRBD1 matching over 8 bases. Germline CDR1 and CDR2: MGHRA and YSYEKL. J lost 2 bases, V lost 3 bases, and 7 bases had no gene match. The CDR3 contains 16 residues. In DNA form, the CDR3 reads TGCGCCAGCAGCCAGACAGGGGCGAGGAACACAGATACGCAGTATTTT. Protein: CASSQTGARNTDTQYF.

The V gene is TRBV25-1, the J gene TRBJ2-5; D might be TRBD1 or TRBD2, each matching 5 bases. Per germline, CDR1 MGHDK and CDR2 SYGVNS. The CDR3 covers 15 residues. Between the trimmed V and J ends, which lost 4 bases and 4 bases, there was a span of 16 bases. This CDR3 reads CASSVPTGHSETQYF. DNA for the CDR3: TGTGCCAGCAGTGTGCCAACGGGGCACTCAGAGACCCAGTACTTC.